This T cell receptor beta chain was identified during a study of T cells in Graves' hyperthyroidism and ophthalmopathy. Using RNA transcripts as the source, TCR beta CDR3 regions were amplified. A set of HTBI primers served as the primers for a first-round RT-PCR of the TCR CDR3. MiXCR, run by TCRdb on the multiplex PCR reads, gives a single entry per CDR3 protein. The sample carries hundreds of thousands of distinct CDR3 sequences, over 12% recorded once. This CDR3 comprises 13 residues. Trimming took 3 bases from V and 2 from J; bases not matched to a gene: 2. Germline assignment: CDR1 DFQATT and CDR2 SNEGSKA (reference sequence). Notes on this clonotype: Antigen specificity is unknown.

Uncontrolled infection, other autoimmune disease, pregnancy or lactation excluded patients. Study results and caveats: Blood held most thyroid clonotypes expanded above 0.001 frequency.

This receptor was obtained from a man younger than 30 with Graves' ophthalmopathy. Input material: blood. The genes are TRBV20-1 and TRBJ1-2, with TRBD1 identical over 8 bases. The CDR3 nucleotides read TGCAGTGCTAGGGACAGGGCAAACTATGGCTACACCTTC. Residues: CSARDRANYGYTF.